The sequence of this TCR beta chain was determined in a study of OX40 agonist ivuxolimab in advanced cancers. Study in general: Those enrolled were 70% to 85% male, with a mean age of roughly 62 years and ages from about 20 to 79. Study observations and caveats: Clones of CD4+ and CD8+ blood T cells grew by week 6 at doses of 0.1 to 3.0 mg/kg. Low normalized clonal expansion also occurred in some nonresponding patients.

Produced via immunoSEQ multiplex PCR; TCRdb's table is partial and in-frame only. Of tens of thousands of clones in the sample, approximately 85% are singletons; the top ten hold around 3.5%. The CDR3 runs to 13 residues. Trimming took off 4 bases at V and 3 bases at J, with 10 bases between the two ends. Germline V gene sequence: CDR1 PRHDT, CDR2 FYEKMQ (reference sequence). Points on this clone: The antigen is not known.

Sequencing was performed on CD4+ or CD8+ T cells sorted from blood, taken in a trial of the OX40 agonist ivuxolimab. The V call is TRBV13, the J call TRBJ2-7; the D gene is possibly TRBD1 (5 bases). The TCR sequence derives from an adult with an advanced solid tumor such as melanoma, head and neck, liver or kidney cancer. CDR3 protein: CASSSSGNYEQYF. The CDR3 DNA reads TGTGCCAGCAGCTCATCAGGGAACTACGAGCAGTACTTC.